This T cell receptor beta chain was retrieved from a study of T cell repertoires and HLA-DP antigens (dated by TCRdb to the late 2010s). For the wider study: An in vitro model of CD4+ T cell alloreactivity against allogeneic HLA-DP presented by transduced HeLa cells was used in the study. The two alloantigens modelled structurally similar versus dissimilar alloantigens, differing from self at one and approximately eleven peptide-binding groove amino acids, respectively. An average DNA input of approximately 220 ng was used for sorted CD137+CD4+ samples, compared with approximately 1.2 ug for pre-culture CD4+ samples. Of the three donors, two were male and one was female, and their ages ranged from the 18-to-29 age band up to the 60-to-69 age band. Paper-wide results and their limitations: Sorted CD137+ cells showed similar clonality against both alloantigens, at around 0.36, which was much higher than the 0.03 to 0.04 seen in pre-culture samples. Separate analysis of naive and memory CD4+ repertoires was not performed. Limitations included only a few donors, a non-physiological HeLa antigen-presenting system, and the use of total CD4+ responder cells. Average cumulative frequency of clones undetected before culture was around 39% against one allele and 50.6% against the other.

The CDR3, from cysteine to phenylalanine, totals 15 residues. Only CDR3 DNA is held: 45 bases, read in frame from base 1. For CDR1 and CDR2, the germline V gene (reference sequence) lists GTSNPN and SVGIG. In the case of this clone: Its antigen remains undetermined. Mismatch with germline at one junction end may stem from a read error.

TCRB CDR3 regions were amplified with the immunoSEQ multiplex PCR using forward primers for 54 TRBV segments and reverse primers for 13 TRBJ segments. Deep resolution, with a target of 190,000 or so T cell genomes, was applied to the sequencing of pre-culture CD4+ samples. Amplicons were sequenced on an Illumina HiSeq System, producing 87 bp reads covering the CDR3. The published analysis was carried out like this. Reads were corrected for PCR and sequencing errors, and CDR3 regions were defined by alignment to IMGT reference sequences. Synthetic template pools were used to estimate counts of templates and unique rearrangements. Clonality was computed by subtracting Pielou's evenness from 1. The Daley-Smith estimator was used to estimate richness. Morisita's index was used to measure repertoire overlap. Clones present in cultured samples but not detected in the pre-culture repertoire of the same donor were defined as low-abundance clones. The immuneACCESS repertoire file appears here via TCRdb, limited to in-frame rearrangements. These files lack a portion of the clones; in checked studies, under half of the deficit traces to unresolved V genes, and the cause of the others is not known. D and trimming were read from the DNA, whereas the V and J calls and clone size are those reported in that table. Counted in this sample were 85,000 to 90,000 clones; 86% of them appeared once. The biggest ten clones account for 1.7% of the sample.

Magnetic bead negative selection was used to isolate untouched CD4+ T cells from Ficoll-separated PBMC, with purity averaging about 98%. Untouched CD4+ T cells were isolated with magnetic beads from Ficoll-separated PBMC, and a purity of about 98% was reached with negligible CD8+ contamination. Peripheral blood mononuclear cells came from the buffy coats of a few healthy blood donors. Each of the three donors was CMV seronegative. The DNeasy Blood & Tissue Kit was used for extraction of genomic DNA. Genomic DNA from sorted CD137+CD4+ cells and from pre-culture CD4+ baseline samples of each subject was subjected to TCRB sequencing.

Sequences were obtained from CD4+ T cells from PBMCs. This receptor was identified in a man aged 50 or older in good health and CMV-seronegative. The chain uses TRBV30 and TRBJ1-2, with the D gene call left open. In nucleotide form, the sequence is TGTACCTGGAACTACTACAACTCCGCTAACTATGGCTACACCTTC. Translated, this gives CTWNYYNSANYGYTF.